The source of this T cell receptor (beta chain) is a study of cytomegalovirus exposure and HLA in healthy donors. CDR3 length: 11 residues. The germline V gene encodes CDR1 KGHSH and CDR2 LQKENI. Trimming took 3 bases from V and 5 from J, leaving 5 bases between them. With respect to this clone: The target antigen is unknown.

Study findings and constraints: Sequences of the TCR beta chain were said to predict the HLA-A and HLA-B alleles of most subjects accurately. More clonal expansion characterized HLA-associated TCR beta chains than equally common others in a later analysis. In vitro assays verified that a few CMV-associated chains recognized CMV antigens specifically.

The PCR made use of 60 Vbeta and 13 Jbeta primers. Measured with immunoSEQ multiplex PCR; TCRdb has only the in-frame clones, and not every one. The sample lists fewer than 250,000 clones, around four fifths occurring once. Donors counted as nominally healthy when sampled, yet unrecorded immune exposures were likely. The chain joins TRBV18 to TRBJ2-7; D unresolved. The sequence was obtained from a man aged 35 to 55 in good health and CMV-seropositive. Specimen: PBMCs. CDR3 region: CASSPVDEQYF. The CDR3 coding sequence is TGTGCCAGCTCACCCGTAGACGAGCAGTACTTC.